This T cell receptor beta chain appears in the sequencing data of a study of T-cell reconstitution after alpha-beta-depleted transplantation in children. This clonotype was recorded many times. Library preparation (for TCRbeta) was performed with unique molecular identifiers. TCRdb passed the PCR reads through MiXCR, listing each CDR3 protein once. There are roughly 790,000 distinct CDR3 sequences in the sample; around 15% occur only once, and around 4.5% lies in the top ten. The CDR3 is made up of 18 amino acids. V lost 1 base and J 1 base, leaving 21 bases between the germline ends. CDR1 and CDR2 from the germline V gene are DFQATT and SNEGSKA (reference sequence).

This TCR derives from a male patient younger than 18 who had a stem cell transplant for acute lymphoblastic leukemia, so the T cells may come from the graft donor. The chain carries TRBV20-1 and TRBJ2-3; D assignment may be TRBD1 or TRBD2 (5 bases each). The sequences come from PBMCs, mostly from graft donor cells, collected 360 days after TCRalphabeta/CD19-depleted stem cell transplant. CDR3 nucleotides: TGCAGTGCTAGAGTTAGAGGATTTGGGGGAGACGGCACAGATACGCAGTATTTT. Its translation: CSARVRGFGGDGTDTQYF.